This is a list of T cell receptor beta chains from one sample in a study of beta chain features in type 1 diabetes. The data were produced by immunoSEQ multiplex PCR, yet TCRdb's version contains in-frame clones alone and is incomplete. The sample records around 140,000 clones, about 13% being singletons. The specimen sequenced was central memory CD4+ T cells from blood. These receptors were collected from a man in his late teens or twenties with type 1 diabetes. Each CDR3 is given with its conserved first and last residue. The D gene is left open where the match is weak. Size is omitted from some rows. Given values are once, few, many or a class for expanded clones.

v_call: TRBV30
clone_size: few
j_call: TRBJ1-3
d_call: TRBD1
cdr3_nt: TGTGCCTGGAGTGTCCGGCAGGGGGCGGACACCATATATTTT
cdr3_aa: CAWSVRQGADTIYF

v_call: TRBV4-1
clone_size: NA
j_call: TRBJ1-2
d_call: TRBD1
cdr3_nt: TGCGCCAGCAGCCCCAGCGGACAGGGGGCGCAAAACTATGGCTACACCTTC
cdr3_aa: CASSPSGQGAQNYGYTF

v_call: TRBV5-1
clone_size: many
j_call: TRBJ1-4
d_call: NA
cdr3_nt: TGCGCCAGCAGCTTGTCGGGGGCGTCTCGGGAAAAACTGTTTTTT
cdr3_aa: CASSLSGASREKLFF

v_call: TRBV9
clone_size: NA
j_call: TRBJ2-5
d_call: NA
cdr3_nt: TGTGCCAGCAGCGTCGGGACGTATACGCAAGAGACCCAGTACTTC
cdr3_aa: CASSVGTYTQETQYF

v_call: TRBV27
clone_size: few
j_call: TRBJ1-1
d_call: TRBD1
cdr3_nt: TGTGCCAGCAGGAGGACAGGGGAAACTGAAGCTTTCTTT
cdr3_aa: CASRRTGETEAFF

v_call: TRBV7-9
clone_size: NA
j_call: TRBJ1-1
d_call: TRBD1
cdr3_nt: TGTGCCAGCAGCTTAGCGGACAGGCGCACTGAAGCTTTCTTT
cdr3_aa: CASSLADRRTEAFF

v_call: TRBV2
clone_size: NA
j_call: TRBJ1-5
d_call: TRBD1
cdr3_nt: TGTGCCAGCAGTGACGACAGGGGAAATCAGCCCCAGCATTTT
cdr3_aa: CASSDDRGNQPQHF

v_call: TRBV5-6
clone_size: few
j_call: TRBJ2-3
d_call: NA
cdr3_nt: TGTGCCAGCAGCTTGGGTCGCCGGAGACTAGGGGGAGATACGCAGTATTTT
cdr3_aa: CASSLGRRRLGGDTQYF

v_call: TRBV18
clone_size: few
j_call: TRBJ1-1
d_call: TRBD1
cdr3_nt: TGTGCCAGCTCACAGTTACAGGGGGGAACTGAAGCTTTCTTT
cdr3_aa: CASSQLQGGTEAFF

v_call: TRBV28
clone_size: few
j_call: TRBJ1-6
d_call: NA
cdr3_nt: TGTGCCAGCAGGGGGGACGAATCACCCCTCCACTTT
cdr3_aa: CASRGDESPLHF

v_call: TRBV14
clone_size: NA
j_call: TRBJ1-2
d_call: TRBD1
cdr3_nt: TGTGCCAGCAGCCGCCAGGAACTAACAGGGGCCGGAGATGGCTACACCTTC
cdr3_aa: CASSRQELTGAGDGYTF

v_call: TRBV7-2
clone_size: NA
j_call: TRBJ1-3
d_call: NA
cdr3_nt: TGTGCCAGCAGCTTGACCAGGGACTCTGGAAACACCATATATTTT
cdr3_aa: CASSLTRDSGNTIYF

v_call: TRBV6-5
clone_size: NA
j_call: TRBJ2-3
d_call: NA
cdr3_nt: TGTGCCAGCAAGATAGGCAACACAGATACGCAGTATTTT
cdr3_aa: CASKIGNTDTQYF

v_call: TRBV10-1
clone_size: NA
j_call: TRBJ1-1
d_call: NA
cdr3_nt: TGCGCCAGCAGTCGAGGAGGGTCCGCTGAAGCTTTCTTT
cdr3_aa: CASSRGGSAEAFF

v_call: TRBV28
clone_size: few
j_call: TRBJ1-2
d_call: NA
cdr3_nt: TGTGCCAGCAGTCCGGGATTGGGCTATGGCTACACCTTC
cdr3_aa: CASSPGLGYGYTF

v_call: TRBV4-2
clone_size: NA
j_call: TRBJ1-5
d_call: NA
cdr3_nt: TGTGCCAGCAGCCAAGAAGGGGATCAGCCCCAGCATTTT
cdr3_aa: CASSQEGDQPQHF

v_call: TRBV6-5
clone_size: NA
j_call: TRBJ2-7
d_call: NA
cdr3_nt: TGTGCCAGCAGTTACTCGGGGGCAGTGGGCTCCTACGAGCAGTACTTC
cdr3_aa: CASSYSGAVGSYEQYF

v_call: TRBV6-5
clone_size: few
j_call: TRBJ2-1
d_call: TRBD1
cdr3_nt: TGTGCCAGCAGACCGGGACAGGGCCCTTACAATGAGCAGTTCTTC
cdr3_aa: CASRPGQGPYNEQFF

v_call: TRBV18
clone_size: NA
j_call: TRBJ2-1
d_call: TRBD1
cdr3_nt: TGTGCCAGCTCAGAGACAGGGGTTTACAATGAGCAGTTCTTC
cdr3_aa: CASSETGVYNEQFF

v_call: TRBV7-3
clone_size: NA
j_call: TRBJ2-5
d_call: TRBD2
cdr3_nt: TGTGCCAGCAGTCTAGCGGGGCTGGCGGGGGAGACCCAGTACTTC
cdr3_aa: CASSLAGLAGETQYF

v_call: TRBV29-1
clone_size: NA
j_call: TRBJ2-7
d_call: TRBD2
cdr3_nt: TGCAGCGTCGCCGGGGGGTCCTTCTACGAGCAGTACTTC
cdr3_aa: CSVAGGSFYEQYF

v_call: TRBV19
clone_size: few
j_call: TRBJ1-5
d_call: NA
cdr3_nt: TGTGCCAGTAGGAATAGCAATCAGCCCCAGCATTTT
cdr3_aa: CASRNSNQPQHF

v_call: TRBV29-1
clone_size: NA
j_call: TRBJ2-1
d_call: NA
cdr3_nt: TGCAGCGTTGGTCCAGGCTACAATGAGCAGTTCTTC
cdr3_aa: CSVGPGYNEQFF

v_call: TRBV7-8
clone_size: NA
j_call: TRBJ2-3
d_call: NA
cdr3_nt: TGTGCCAGCAGCCGCGGGGTGGAACTTAGCACAGATACGCAGTATTTT
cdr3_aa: CASSRGVELSTDTQYF

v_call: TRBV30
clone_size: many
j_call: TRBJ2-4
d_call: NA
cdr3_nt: TGTGCCTGGACCGGGGAGGCCAAAAACATTCAGTACTTC
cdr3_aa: CAWTGEAKNIQYF

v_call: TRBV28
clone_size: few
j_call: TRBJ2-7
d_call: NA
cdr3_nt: TGTGCCAGCAGTTTAGACGTCTACGAGCAGTACTTC
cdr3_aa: CASSLDVYEQYF

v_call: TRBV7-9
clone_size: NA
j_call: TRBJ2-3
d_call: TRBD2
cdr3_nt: TGTGCCAGCAGCCCAGGGACTAGCAGCACAGATACGCAGTATTTT
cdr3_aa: CASSPGTSSTDTQYF

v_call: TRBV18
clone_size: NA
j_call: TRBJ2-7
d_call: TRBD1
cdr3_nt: TGTGCCAGCTCGCCCTTCCCCTCTAGGGGGCTGAGCTCCTACGAGCAGTACTTC
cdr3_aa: CASSPFPSRGLSSYEQYF

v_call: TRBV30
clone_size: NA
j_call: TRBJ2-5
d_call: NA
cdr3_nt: TGTGCCTGGAGTGTAGGGAGGTGGGTCCTCCAAGAGACCCAGTACTTC
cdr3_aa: CAWSVGRWVLQETQYF

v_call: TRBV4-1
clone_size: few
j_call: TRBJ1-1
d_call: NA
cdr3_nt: TGCGCCAGCAGCCAACTCGGTGGTGAAGCTTTCTTT
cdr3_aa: CASSQLGGEAFF

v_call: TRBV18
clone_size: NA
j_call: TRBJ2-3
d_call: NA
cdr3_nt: TGTGCCAGCTCACCAACAGATACCACAGATACGCAGTATTTT
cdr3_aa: CASSPTDTTDTQYF

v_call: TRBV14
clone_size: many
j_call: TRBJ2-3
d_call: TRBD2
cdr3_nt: TGTGCCAGCAGCCAAGTTAGCGGGGCCAGCACAGATACGCAGTATTTT
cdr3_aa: CASSQVSGASTDTQYF

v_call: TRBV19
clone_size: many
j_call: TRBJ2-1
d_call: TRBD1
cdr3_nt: TGTGCCAGCGGACAGGGGGCGGTCGGTGAGCAGTTCTTC
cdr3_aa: CASGQGAVGEQFF

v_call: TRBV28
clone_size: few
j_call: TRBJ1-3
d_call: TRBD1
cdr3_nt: TGTGCCAGCAGTTTTATTGGACAGGCCCTCTCTGGAAACACCATATATTTT
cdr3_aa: CASSFIGQALSGNTIYF

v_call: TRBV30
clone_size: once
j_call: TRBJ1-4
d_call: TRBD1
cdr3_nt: TGTGCCTGGAGTGCACAGACAGGGGCTAATGAAAAACTGTTTTTT
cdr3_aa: CAWSAQTGANEKLFF

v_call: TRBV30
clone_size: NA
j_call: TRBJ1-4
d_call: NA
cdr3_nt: TGTGCCTGGAGCGGGGGGGAAGAAAAACTGTTTTTT
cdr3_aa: CAWSGGEEKLFF

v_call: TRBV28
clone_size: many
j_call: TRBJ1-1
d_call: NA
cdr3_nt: TGTGCCAGCAGGGGATCCTCGAACACTGAAGCTTTCTTT
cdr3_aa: CASRGSSNTEAFF

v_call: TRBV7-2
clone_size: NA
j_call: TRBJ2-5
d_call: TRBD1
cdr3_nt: TGTGCCAGCAGCTCCCGACAGGGGAAGGAGACCCAGTACTTC
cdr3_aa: CASSSRQGKETQYF

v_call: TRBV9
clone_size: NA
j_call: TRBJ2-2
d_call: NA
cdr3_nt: TGTGCCAGCAGCGTAGTTCCTGGAGGAGGATACACCGGGGAGCTGTTTTTT
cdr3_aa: CASSVVPGGGYTGELFF

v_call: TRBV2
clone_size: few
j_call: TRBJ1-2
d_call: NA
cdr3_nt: TGTGCCAACAGGGACAACAACTATGGCTACACCTTC
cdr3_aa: CANRDNNYGYTF

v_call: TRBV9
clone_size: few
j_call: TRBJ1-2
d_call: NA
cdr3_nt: TGTGCCAGCAGCGCCAATCCCGGGACAAACTATGGCTACACCTTC
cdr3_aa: CASSANPGTNYGYTF

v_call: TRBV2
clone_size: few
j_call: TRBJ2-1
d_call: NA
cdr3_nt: TGTGCCAGCAGTGAAGAGGGTTCAGGTCGCAATGAGCAGTTCTTC
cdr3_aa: CASSEEGSGRNEQFF